The 2 T cell receptor beta chains presented below share a single source sample, sequenced in a study of cytomegalovirus exposure and HLA in healthy donors. Primers: 60 Vbeta forward and 13 Jbeta reverse. Repertoires were generated with immunoSEQ multiplex PCR, while TCRdb's copy carries only in-frame clones and drops some. Here the sample spans over 150,000 clones, about 80% being singletons. Sequencing used PBMCs. The origin of the receptors is a man aged 18 to 30 in good health and CMV-seropositive.

This clone occurred once. The rearrangement joins TRBV7-9 to TRBJ1-2; TRBD1 matches at 11 bases. The ends lost 5 bases at V and 5 bases at J; junction bases unmatched: 4. The CDR3 length is 14 residues. Germline CDR1 SEHNR, CDR2 FQNEAQ (reference sequence). CDR3 loop: CASSRTGGFYGYTF. In DNA, the CDR3 is TGTGCCAGCAGCAGGACAGGGGGCTTTTATGGCTACACCTTC.

This clone was seen once. The chain links TRBV5-1 to TRBJ2-1; possibly TRBD2 for D (5 bases). The CDR3 is made up of 15 amino acids. V lost 4 bases and J 5 bases, leaving 16 bases between the germline ends. Germline-derived CDR1 and CDR2 are SGHRS and YFSETQ. DNA of the CDR3: TGCGCCAGCAGCCCGGGCAACAGCGGTGACAATGAGCAGTTCTTC. It translates to CASSPGNSGDNEQFF.